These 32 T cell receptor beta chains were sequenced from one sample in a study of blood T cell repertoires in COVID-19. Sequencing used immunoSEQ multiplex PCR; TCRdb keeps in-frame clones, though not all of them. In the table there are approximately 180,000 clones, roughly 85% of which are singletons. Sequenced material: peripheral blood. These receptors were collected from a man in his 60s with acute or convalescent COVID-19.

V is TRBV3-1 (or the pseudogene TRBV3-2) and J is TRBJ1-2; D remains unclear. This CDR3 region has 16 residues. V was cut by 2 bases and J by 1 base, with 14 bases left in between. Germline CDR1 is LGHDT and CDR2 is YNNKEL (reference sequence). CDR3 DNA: TGTGCCAGCAGCCAATCGGGGTCAGTTTTTAACTATGGCTACACCTTC. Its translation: CASSQSGSVFNYGYTF.

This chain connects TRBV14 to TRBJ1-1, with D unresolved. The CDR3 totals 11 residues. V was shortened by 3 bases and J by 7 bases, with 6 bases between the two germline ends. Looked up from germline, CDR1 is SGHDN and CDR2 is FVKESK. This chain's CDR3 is CASSHYSEAFF. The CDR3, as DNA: TGTGCCAGCAGCCACTACAGTGAAGCTTTCTTT. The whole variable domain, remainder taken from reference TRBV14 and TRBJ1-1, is EAGVTQFPSHSVIEKGQTVTLRCDPISGHDNLYWYRRVMGKEIKFLLHFVKESKQDESGMPNNRFLAERTGGTYSTLKVQPAELEDSGVYFCASSHYSEAFFGQGTRLTVV.

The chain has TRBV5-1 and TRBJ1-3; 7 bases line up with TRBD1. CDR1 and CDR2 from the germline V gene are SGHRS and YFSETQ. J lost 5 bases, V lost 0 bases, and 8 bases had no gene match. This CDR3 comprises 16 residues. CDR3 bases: TGCGCCAGCAGCTTGGCACCCGGGACAGCAAGAAACACCATATATTTT. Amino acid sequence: CASSLAPGTARNTIYF.

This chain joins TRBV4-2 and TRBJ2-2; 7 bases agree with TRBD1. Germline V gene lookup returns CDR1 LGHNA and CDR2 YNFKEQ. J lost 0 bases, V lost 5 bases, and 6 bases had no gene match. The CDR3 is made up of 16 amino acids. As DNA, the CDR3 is TGTGCCAGCAGCTCTCGCAGGGGGTCGAACACCGGGGAGCTGTTTTTT. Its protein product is CASSSRRGSNTGELFF.

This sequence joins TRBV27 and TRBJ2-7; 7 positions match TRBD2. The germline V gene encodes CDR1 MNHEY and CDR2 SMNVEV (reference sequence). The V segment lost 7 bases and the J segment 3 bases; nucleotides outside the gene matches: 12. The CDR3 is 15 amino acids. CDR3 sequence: CASKEGLAEFYEQYF. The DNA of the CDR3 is TGTGCCAGCAAGGAGGGGCTAGCGGAATTCTACGAGCAGTACTTC.

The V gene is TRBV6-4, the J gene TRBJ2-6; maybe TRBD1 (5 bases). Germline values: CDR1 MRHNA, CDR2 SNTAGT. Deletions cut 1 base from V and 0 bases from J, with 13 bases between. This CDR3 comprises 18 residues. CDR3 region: CASSDFSKTVSGANVLTF. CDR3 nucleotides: TGTGCCAGCAGTGACTTTTCTAAGACAGTCTCTGGGGCCAACGTCCTGACTTTC.

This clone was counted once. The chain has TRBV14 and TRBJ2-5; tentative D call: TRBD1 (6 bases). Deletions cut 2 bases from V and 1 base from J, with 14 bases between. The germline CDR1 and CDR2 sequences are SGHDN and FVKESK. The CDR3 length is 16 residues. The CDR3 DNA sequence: TGTGCCAGCAGCCAACGGGGACACACTGCCCAAGAGACCCAGTACTTC. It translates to CASSQRGHTAQETQYF.

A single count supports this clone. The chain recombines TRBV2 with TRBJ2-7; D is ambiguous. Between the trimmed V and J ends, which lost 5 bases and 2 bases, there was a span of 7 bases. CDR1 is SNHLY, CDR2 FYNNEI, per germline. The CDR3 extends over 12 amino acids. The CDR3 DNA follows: TGTGCCAGCAGTAGAGTGACCTACGAGCAGTACTTC. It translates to CASSRVTYEQYF.

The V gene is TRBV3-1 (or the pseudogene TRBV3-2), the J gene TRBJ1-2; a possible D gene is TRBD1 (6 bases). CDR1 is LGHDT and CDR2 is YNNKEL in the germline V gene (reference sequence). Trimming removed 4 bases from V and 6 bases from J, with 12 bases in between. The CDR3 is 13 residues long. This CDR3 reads CASSPSGGDGYTF. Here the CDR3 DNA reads TGTGCCAGCAGCCCCTCGGGGGGCGATGGCTACACCTTC.

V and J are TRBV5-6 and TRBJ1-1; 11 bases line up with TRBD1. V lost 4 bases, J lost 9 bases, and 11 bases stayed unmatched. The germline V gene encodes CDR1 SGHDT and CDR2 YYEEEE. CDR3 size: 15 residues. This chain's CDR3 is CASSGPGTGGWKAFF. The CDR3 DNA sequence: TGTGCCAGCAGCGGGCCCGGGACAGGGGGTTGGAAAGCTTTCTTT.

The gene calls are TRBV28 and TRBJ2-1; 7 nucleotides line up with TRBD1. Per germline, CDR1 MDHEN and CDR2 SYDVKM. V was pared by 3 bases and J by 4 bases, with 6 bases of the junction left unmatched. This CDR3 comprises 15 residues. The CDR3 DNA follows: TGTGCCAGCAGTTTGTGGACAGGAAATTACAATGAGCAGTTCTTC. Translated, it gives CASSLWTGNYNEQFF.

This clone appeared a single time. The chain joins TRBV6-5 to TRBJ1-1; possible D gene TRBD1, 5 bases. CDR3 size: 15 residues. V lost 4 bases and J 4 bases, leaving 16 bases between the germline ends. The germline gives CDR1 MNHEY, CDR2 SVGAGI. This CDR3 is CASSSPGGDGTEAFF. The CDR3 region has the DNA TGTGCCAGCAGTTCCCCGGGAGGGGACGGCACTGAAGCTTTCTTT.

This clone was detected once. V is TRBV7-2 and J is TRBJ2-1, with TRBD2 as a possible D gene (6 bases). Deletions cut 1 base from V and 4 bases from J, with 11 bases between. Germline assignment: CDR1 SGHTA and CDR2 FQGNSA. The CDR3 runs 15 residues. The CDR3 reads CASSLVWDSYNEQFF. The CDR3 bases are TGTGCCAGCAGCTTAGTATGGGACTCTTACAATGAGCAGTTCTTC.

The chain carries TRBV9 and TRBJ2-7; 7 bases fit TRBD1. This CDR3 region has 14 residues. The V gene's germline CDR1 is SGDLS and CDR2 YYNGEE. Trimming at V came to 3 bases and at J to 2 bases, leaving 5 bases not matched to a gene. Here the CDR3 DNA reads TGTGCCAGCAGCGCAGGGGACAGAACCTACGAGCAGTACTTC. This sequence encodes CASSAGDRTYEQYF. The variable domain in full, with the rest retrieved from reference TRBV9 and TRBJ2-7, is DSGVTQTPKHLITATGQRVTLRCSPRSGDLSVYWYQQSLDQGLQFLIQYYNGEERAKGNILERFSAQQFPDLHSELNLSSLELGDSALYFCASSAGDRTYEQYFGPGTRLTVT.

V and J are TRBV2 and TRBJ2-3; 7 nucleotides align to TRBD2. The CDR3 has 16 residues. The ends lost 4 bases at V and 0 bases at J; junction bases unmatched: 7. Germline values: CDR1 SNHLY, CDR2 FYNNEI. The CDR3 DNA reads TGTGCCAGCAGTGCTGCTAGCGGAACTAGCACAGATACGCAGTATTTT. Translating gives CASSAASGTSTDTQYF. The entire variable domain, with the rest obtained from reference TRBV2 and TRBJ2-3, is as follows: EPEVTQTPSHQVTQMGQEVILRCVPISNHLYFYWYRQILGQKVEFLVSFYNNEISEKSEIFDDQFSVERPDGSNFTLKIRSTKLEDSAMYFCASSAASGTSTDTQYFGPGTRLTVL.

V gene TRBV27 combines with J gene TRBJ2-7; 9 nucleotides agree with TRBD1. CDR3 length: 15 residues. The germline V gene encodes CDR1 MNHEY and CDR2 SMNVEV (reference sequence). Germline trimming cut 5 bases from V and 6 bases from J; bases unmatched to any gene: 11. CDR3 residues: CASSPRTGVSREQYF. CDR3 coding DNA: TGTGCCAGCAGTCCCCGGACAGGGGTCTCCCGCGAGCAGTACTTC.

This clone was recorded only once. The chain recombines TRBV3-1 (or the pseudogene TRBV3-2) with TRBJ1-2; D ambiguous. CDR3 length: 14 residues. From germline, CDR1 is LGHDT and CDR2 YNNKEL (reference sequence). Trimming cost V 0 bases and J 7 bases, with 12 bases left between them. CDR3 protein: CASSQDNGRVGYTF. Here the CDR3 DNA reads TGTGCCAGCAGCCAAGATAACGGTCGGGTTGGCTACACCTTC.

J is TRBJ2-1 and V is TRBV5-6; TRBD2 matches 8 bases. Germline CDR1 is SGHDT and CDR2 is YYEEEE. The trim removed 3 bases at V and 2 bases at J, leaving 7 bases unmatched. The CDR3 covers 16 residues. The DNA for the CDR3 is TGTGCCAGCAGCTGGGCTACTAGCGGTGCCTACAATGAGCAGTTCTTC. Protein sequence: CASSWATSGAYNEQFF.

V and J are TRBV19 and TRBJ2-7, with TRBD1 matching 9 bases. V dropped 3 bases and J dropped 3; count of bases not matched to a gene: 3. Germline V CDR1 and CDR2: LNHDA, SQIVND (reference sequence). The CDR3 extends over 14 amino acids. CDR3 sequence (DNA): TGTGCCAGTAGTATGGGGGGACAGGGCTACGAGCAGTACTTC. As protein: CASSMGGQGYEQYF.

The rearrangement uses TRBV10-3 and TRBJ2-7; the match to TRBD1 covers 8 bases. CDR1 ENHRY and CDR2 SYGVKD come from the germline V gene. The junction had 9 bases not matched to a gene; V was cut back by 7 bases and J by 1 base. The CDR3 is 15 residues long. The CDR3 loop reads CAIKNGQGGSYEQYF. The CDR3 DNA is TGTGCCATCAAAAATGGACAGGGTGGGTCCTACGAGCAGTACTTC.

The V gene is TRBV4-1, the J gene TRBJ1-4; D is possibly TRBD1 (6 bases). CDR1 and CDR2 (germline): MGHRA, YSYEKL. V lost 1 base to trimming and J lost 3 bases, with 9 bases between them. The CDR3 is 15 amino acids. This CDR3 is CASSQATGPNEKLFF. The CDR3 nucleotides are TGCGCCAGCAGCCAAGCGACAGGACCTAATGAAAAACTGTTTTTT.

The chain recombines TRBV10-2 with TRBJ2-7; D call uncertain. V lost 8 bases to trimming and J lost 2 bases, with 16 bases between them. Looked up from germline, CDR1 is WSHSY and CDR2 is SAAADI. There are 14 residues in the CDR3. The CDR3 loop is CASRGPPSPYEQYF. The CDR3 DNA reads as TGCGCCAGCCGCGGCCCTCCAAGTCCCTACGAGCAGTACTTC.

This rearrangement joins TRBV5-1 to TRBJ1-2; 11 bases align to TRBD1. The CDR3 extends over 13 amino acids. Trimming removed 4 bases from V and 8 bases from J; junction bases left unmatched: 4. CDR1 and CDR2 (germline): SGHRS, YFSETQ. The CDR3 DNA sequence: TGCGCCAGCAGCACCAGGACAGGGGGCGGCTACACCTTC. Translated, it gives CASSTRTGGGYTF.

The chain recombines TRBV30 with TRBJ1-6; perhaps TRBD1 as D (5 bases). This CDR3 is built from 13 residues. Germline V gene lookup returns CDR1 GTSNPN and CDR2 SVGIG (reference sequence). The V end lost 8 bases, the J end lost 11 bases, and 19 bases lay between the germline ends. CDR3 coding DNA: TGTGCCGGGACGTCCACTAAGGAGACACCCCTCCACTTT. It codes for CAGTSTKETPLHF.

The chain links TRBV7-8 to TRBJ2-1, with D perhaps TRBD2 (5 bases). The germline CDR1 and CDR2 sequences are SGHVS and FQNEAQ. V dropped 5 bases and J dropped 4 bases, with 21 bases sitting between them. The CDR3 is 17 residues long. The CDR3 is CASSPFSSGASYNEQFF. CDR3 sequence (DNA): TGTGCCAGCAGCCCTTTCTCGAGCGGAGCCTCATACAATGAGCAGTTCTTC.

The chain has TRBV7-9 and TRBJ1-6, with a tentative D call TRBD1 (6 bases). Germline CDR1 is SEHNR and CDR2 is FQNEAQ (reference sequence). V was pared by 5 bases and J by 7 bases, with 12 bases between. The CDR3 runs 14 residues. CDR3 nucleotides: TGTGCCAGCAGCCCTCGGACAGAGAATTCACCCCTCCACTTT. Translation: CASSPRTENSPLHF.

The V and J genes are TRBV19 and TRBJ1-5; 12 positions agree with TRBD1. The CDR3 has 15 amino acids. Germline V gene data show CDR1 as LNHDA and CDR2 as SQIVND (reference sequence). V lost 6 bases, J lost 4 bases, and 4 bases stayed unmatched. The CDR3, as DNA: TGTGCCAGTAGGGGGACAGGGGGCGTAAATCAGCCCCAGCATTTT. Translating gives CASRGTGGVNQPQHF.

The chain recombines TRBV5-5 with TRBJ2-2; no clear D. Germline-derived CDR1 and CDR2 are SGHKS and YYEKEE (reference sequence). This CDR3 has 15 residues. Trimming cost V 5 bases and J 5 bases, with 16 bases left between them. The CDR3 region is CASRLDLTRTGELFF. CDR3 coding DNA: TGTGCCAGCAGGCTAGACCTTACGCGGACCGGGGAGCTGTTTTTT.

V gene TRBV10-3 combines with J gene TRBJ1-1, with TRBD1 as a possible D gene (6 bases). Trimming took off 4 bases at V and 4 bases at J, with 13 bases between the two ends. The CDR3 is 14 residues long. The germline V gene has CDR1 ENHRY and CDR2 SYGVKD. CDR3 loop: CAISGTGPGTEAFF. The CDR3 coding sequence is TGTGCCATCAGTGGAACAGGGCCCGGCACTGAAGCTTTCTTT.

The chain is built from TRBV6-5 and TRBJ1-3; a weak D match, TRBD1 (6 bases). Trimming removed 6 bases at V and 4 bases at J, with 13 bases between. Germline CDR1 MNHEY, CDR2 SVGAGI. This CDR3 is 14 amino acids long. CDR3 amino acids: CASRGDTAGNTIYF. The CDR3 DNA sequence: TGTGCCAGCAGGGGGGACACGGCAGGAAACACCATATATTTT.

The DNA for the CDR3 is TGTGCCAGCAGCCCGAGGAGGGCGGGATCGGGCTACACCTTC. It translates to CASSPRRAGSGYTF. This chain links TRBV5-6 with TRBJ1-2, with D unresolved. The CDR3 is 14 amino acids. The V end was cut by 4 bases, the J end by 8 bases, with 18 bases between. CDR1 and CDR2 (germline): SGHDT, YYEEEE.

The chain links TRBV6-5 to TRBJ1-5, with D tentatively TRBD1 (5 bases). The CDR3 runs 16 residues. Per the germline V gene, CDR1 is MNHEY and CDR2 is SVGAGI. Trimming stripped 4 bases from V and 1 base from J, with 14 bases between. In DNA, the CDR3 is TGTGCCAGCAGTTTGGAGGGGCGCGGAAGCAATCAGCCCCAGCATTTT. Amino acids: CASSLEGRGSNQPQHF.